The source of this TCR beta chain is a study of molecular identifiers for immune sequencing clone quantification listed by TCRdb under 2018. Background for the entire study: In a replicate experiment, RNA from approximately 22,000 or 94,000 naive CD8 T cells was split into five aliquots, four of which were sequenced. CD8 T cells were used in a methods study to benchmark molecular-identifier clustering-based TCR repertoire sequencing (MIDCIRS) and TCR RNA copy counting. Study-level results and caveats: A single cell's worth of spiked-in Jurkat TCR RNA was reported detectable even among around 1 million naive CD8 T cells. Spiked-in Jurkat TCR RNA (10 copies' worth), which is not part of the donor repertoire, was contained in the naive libraries. In CMV-specific effector cells, clones with more than 20 RNA copies contained over 98% of molecules, whereas in naive cells such clones contained under 1% of molecules. Highly expanded clone sizes could be underestimated if identical TCR molecules share a barcode. When barcode sub-clustering was not used, chimeric consensus sequences inflated TCR diversity, with chimeras reaching as high as 47%. Modeling estimated 2.5 to 3.5 recovered TCR RNA copies per cell, compared with about ten by digital PCR, which implies about 30% capture efficiency.

From the cysteine up to the phenylalanine, the CDR3 has a length of 14 residues. The kept DNA is CDR3 alone, 42 bases in frame from the first base. V loses 3 bases, J loses 1 base, and the germline ends lie 8 bases apart. The germline V gene (reference sequence) yields LNHDA for CDR1 and SQIVND for CDR2. Libraries of naive CD8 T cells were built from anywhere between about 19,000 and 1,000,000 sorted cells, with 10%, 30% or 50% of the purified RNA used. Naive CD8 T cells, defined as CD8+CD4-CCR7+CD45RA+, were FACS-sorted into RLT Plus buffer on a BD FACSAria II. Detection sensitivity was tested by spiking Jurkat RNA equal to ten or so TCR copies' worth into samples containing roughly 19,000-1,100,000 naive CD8 T cells. CD8 T cells were enriched with RosetteSep CD8+ T Cell Enrichment Cocktail and Ficoll-Paque, followed by ACK red cell lysis. Preparation of the library involved PCR. The instrument given in TCRdb is NextSeq 500. Bulk TCR libraries were made following a previously described method, with the TCR primers given in Table S5. The Qiagen AllPrep DNA/RNA kit was used to purify total RNA. Before any analysis, reads coming from multiple sequencing runs of the same library were combined into one pool. The study's processing was this. Reads were retained only if their TCR constant sequence matched exactly, and those retained reads were trimmed to 150 nt and grouped according to their 12-nt molecular barcodes. Reads inside each barcode group were sub-clustered using a 15% Levenshtein threshold, and a quality-weighted consensus sequence was constructed for each RNA molecule. Non-functional sequences were discarded, and so were lower-count sequences lying one edit away from another sequence. On the basis of fitting two negative binomial distributions, barcode sub-clusters with fewer than 20% of the maximum read count were discarded. TCRdb handled the public reads itself, with Q25 trimming in fastp and clone calling in MiXCR, and kept productive beta chains. Identical CDR3 protein sequences are pooled into one entry, listed with their most common genes and DNA. These V and J calls are TCRdb output, not the study's own analysis. This sample holds some 680,000 distinct CDR3 sequences; about 25% were observed only once. The top ten clonotypes cover about 0.8% of the sample.

A note on this clonotype: The antigen this receptor binds is unknown. No qualities accompany the bases; no much larger clone lies one base away.

The chain is made from TRBV19 and TRBJ2-3, with the D gene not confidently named. This sequence was found in a human donor in good health. Some libraries in this study had Jurkat cell RNA spiked in. The specimen was naive CD8+ T cells from blood, with Jurkat cell RNA spiked in. The sample's cell subset or site label is to be understood as: FACS-sorted CD8+CD4-CCR7+CD45RA+ naive T cells. The CDR3 in this case is CASSMDWRTDTQYF. The DNA is TGTGCCAGTAGTATGGATTGGCGCACAGATACGCAGTATTTT.